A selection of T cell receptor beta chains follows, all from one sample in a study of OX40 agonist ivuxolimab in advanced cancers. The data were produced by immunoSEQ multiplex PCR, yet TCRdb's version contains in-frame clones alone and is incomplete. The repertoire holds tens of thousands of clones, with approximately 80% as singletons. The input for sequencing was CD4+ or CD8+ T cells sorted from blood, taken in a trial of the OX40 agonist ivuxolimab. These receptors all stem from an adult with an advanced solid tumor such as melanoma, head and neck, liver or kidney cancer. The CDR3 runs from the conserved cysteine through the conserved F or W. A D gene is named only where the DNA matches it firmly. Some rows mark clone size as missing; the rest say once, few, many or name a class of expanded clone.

CDR3 DNA: TGTGCCAGCAGTTTATGGCCTAATGAAAAACTGTTTTTT; CDR3 protein: CASSLWPNEKLFF; CDR3 length: 13; D gene: -; V gene: TRBV27; J gene: TRBJ1-4; clone size: -
CDR3 DNA: TGTGCCAGCAGTTATTTTGGCCAACAAGAGACCCAGTACTTC; CDR3 protein: CASSYFGQQETQYF; CDR3 length: 14; D gene: -; V gene: TRBV6-9; J gene: TRBJ2-5; clone size: -
CDR3 DNA: TGTGCCTGGAGTTTGGGGATGCTGAATTCACCCCTCCACTTT; CDR3 protein: CAWSLGMLNSPLHF; CDR3 length: 14; D gene: -; V gene: TRBV30; J gene: TRBJ1-6; clone size: -
CDR3 DNA: TGTGCCAGCAGACTCCCAAGCTCTGGAAACACCATATATTTT; CDR3 protein: CASRLPSSGNTIYF; CDR3 length: 14; D gene: -; V gene: TRBV28; J gene: TRBJ1-3; clone size: -
CDR3 DNA: TGTGCCAGCAGCCTGGACAGCCCTGATACGCAGTATTTT; CDR3 protein: CASSLDSPDTQYF; CDR3 length: 13; D gene: -; V gene: TRBV9; J gene: TRBJ2-3; clone size: -
CDR3 DNA: TGTGCCAGCAGTGAAATCGGGCAGCAAGAGACCCAGTACTTC; CDR3 protein: CASSEIGQQETQYF; CDR3 length: 14; D gene: -; V gene: TRBV6-1; J gene: TRBJ2-5; clone size: -
CDR3 DNA: TGTGCCAGCAGCTTCCAGGGGATATGGAACACCATATATTTT; CDR3 protein: CASSFQGIWNTIYF; CDR3 length: 14; D gene: -; V gene: TRBV5-6; J gene: TRBJ1-3; clone size: -
CDR3 DNA: TGTGCCAGCAGCTCAGGGTCCGGGGAGCTGTTTTTT; CDR3 protein: CASSSGSGELFF; CDR3 length: 12; D gene: -; V gene: TRBV7-6; J gene: TRBJ2-2; clone size: -
CDR3 DNA: TGTGCCAGCAGCGTAGAAGCGGTCCTCCAAGAGACCCAGTACTTC; CDR3 protein: CASSVEAVLQETQYF; CDR3 length: 15; D gene: -; V gene: TRBV9; J gene: TRBJ2-5; clone size: -
CDR3 DNA: TGTGCCAGCAGCTTAGGGTGGACTGAAGCTTTCTTT; CDR3 protein: CASSLGWTEAFF; CDR3 length: 12; D gene: -; V gene: TRBV7-2; J gene: TRBJ1-1; clone size: few
CDR3 DNA: TGTGCCAGCAGGGGACAGGGGAACACTGAAGCTTTCTTT; CDR3 protein: CASRGQGNTEAFF; CDR3 length: 13; D gene: TRBD1; V gene: TRBV5-4; J gene: TRBJ1-1; clone size: -
CDR3 DNA: TGTGCCAGCAGCTTAGGGGTGGGAGGGGCGCGGAATGAGCAGTTCTTC; CDR3 protein: CASSLGVGGARNEQFF; CDR3 length: 16; D gene: TRBD2; V gene: TRBV7-2; J gene: TRBJ2-1; clone size: few
CDR3 DNA: TGTGCCAGCAGCACCCAAAGAGGGGAAGCCGGGGAGCTGTTTTTT; CDR3 protein: CASSTQRGEAGELFF; CDR3 length: 15; D gene: -; V gene: TRBV4-2; J gene: TRBJ2-2; clone size: -
CDR3 DNA: TGTGCCAGCAGCCTGGAGACCCTCTACGAGCAGTACTTC; CDR3 protein: CASSLETLYEQYF; CDR3 length: 13; D gene: -; V gene: TRBV7-2; J gene: TRBJ2-7; clone size: -
CDR3 DNA: TGTGCCAGCAGTTACACTGGGGGCTCTCGAACTGAAGCTTTCTTT; CDR3 protein: CASSYTGGSRTEAFF; CDR3 length: 15; D gene: -; V gene: TRBV6-5; J gene: TRBJ1-1; clone size: -
CDR3 DNA: TGTGCCAGCAGCATCAACTACAATGAGCAGTTCTTC; CDR3 protein: CASSINYNEQFF; CDR3 length: 12; D gene: -; V gene: TRBV7-2; J gene: TRBJ2-1; clone size: once
CDR3 DNA: TGTGCCAGCAGTTTATCCAGAAACACTGAAGCTTTCTTT; CDR3 protein: CASSLSRNTEAFF; CDR3 length: 13; D gene: -; V gene: TRBV27; J gene: TRBJ1-1; clone size: -
CDR3 DNA: TGTGCCAGCAGCGGGACAGATACGAACACTGAAGCTTTCTTT; CDR3 protein: CASSGTDTNTEAFF; CDR3 length: 14; D gene: TRBD1; V gene: TRBV5-6; J gene: TRBJ1-1; clone size: -
CDR3 DNA: TGCGCCAGCAGCCCTCCTGGTAGCGGGGTTGATACGCAGTATTTT; CDR3 protein: CASSPPGSGVDTQYF; CDR3 length: 15; D gene: TRBD2; V gene: TRBV4-1; J gene: TRBJ2-3; clone size: -
CDR3 DNA: TGTGCCACCAGCAGAGCGGGGGGGGAAGAGACCCAGTACTTC; CDR3 protein: CATSRAGGEETQYF; CDR3 length: 14; D gene: TRBD2; V gene: TRBV15; J gene: TRBJ2-5; clone size: -
CDR3 DNA: TGTGCCAGCAGTATCGGGGACCTACCCTACGAGCAGTACTTC; CDR3 protein: CASSIGDLPYEQYF; CDR3 length: 14; D gene: -; V gene: TRBV28; J gene: TRBJ2-7; clone size: -
CDR3 DNA: TGTGCCAGCAGCTCCATGTCCGGTCAAGCCCTTGAAGCTTTCTTT; CDR3 protein: CASSSMSGQALEAFF; CDR3 length: 15; D gene: -; V gene: TRBV11-2; J gene: TRBJ1-1; clone size: medium-sized
CDR3 DNA: TGCGCCAGCAGCCACAGGAATGAGCAGTTCTTC; CDR3 protein: CASSHRNEQFF; CDR3 length: 11; D gene: -; V gene: TRBV4-1; J gene: TRBJ2-1; clone size: -
CDR3 DNA: TGTGCCATCAATACGGGCTACAATGAGCAGTTCTTC; CDR3 protein: CAINTGYNEQFF; CDR3 length: 12; D gene: -; V gene: TRBV10-3; J gene: TRBJ2-1; clone size: -
CDR3 DNA: TGTGCCAGCAGCGCCGGGGGAGTTGGTAATCAGCCCCAGCATTTT; CDR3 protein: CASSAGGVGNQPQHF; CDR3 length: 15; D gene: -; V gene: TRBV25-1; J gene: TRBJ1-5; clone size: -
CDR3 DNA: TGCAGCGTTGAGTACAGCTTTGGCTACACCTTC; CDR3 protein: CSVEYSFGYTF; CDR3 length: 11; D gene: -; V gene: TRBV29-1; J gene: TRBJ1-2; clone size: -
CDR3 DNA: TGTGCCAGCAGCTTAGCGTTGGGGGAGCAGTTCTTC; CDR3 protein: CASSLALGEQFF; CDR3 length: 12; D gene: -; V gene: TRBV7-6; J gene: TRBJ2-1; clone size: -